This TCR beta chain was captured by sequencing in a study of blood T cells in healthy people across ages. For this clonotype: Its antigen remains unknown. Germline is not matched at one junction end, which may reflect a read error.

A sample-barcoded 5' primer and a J-beta primer mix were used in a second PCR of roughly 7 to 11 cycles. TCRdb called the 5' RACE reads again in MiXCR, with one record for every CDR3 protein. The sample includes 600,000 to 850,000 distinct CDR3 sequences, 40% to 45% seen only once; the top ten take 20%. General study points: Getting older went along with TCR beta diversity per million T cells dropping roughly linearly. Estimates based on one million T cells were treated as lower bounds.

Looked up from germline, CDR1 is SQVTM and CDR2 is ANQGSEA. This CDR3 has 17 residues. Around 10 milliliters of peripheral blood were drawn from each donor. The clonotype originates from a woman in her fifties or sixties in good health. Sequenced material: blood. J is TRBJ1-2 and V is TRBV29-1, with D perhaps matching TRBD1 (6 bases). CDR3 coding DNA: TGCAGCGCTGAAGAGCAGGGAGGGGGGGACCCCATCTATGGCTACACCTTC. It encodes CSAEEQGGGDPIYGYTF.